The clone carrying this TCR beta chain was picked up a small number of times. The data originate from a study of blood T cell repertoires in COVID-19. Overall study: T cells, B-cell-depleted T cells, or PBMCs supplied cDNA or gDNA.

Participants came from some 23 US areas, aged about 18 to 100 years. Categorization into cohorts depended on clinical history that participants reported. The assay was immunoSEQ multiplex PCR, and TCRdb's table has in-frame clones only and misses some. The table shows a few hundred thousand clones, with over 75% occurring only once. Deletions cut 0 bases from V and 10 bases from J, with 15 bases between. There are 14 residues in the CDR3. Germline loops: CDR1 ENHRY, CDR2 SYGVKD. The receptor was isolated from a woman aged 18 to 35 who had recovered from COVID-19. The sample taken for sequencing was PBMCs or T cells enriched from blood (not recorded which). V and J are TRBV10-3 and TRBJ1-1; D gene ambiguous. The CDR3 sequence is CAISESGEEGGAFF. CDR3 DNA sequence: TGTGCCATCAGTGAGTCCGGGGAAGAGGGTGGAGCTTTCTTT.